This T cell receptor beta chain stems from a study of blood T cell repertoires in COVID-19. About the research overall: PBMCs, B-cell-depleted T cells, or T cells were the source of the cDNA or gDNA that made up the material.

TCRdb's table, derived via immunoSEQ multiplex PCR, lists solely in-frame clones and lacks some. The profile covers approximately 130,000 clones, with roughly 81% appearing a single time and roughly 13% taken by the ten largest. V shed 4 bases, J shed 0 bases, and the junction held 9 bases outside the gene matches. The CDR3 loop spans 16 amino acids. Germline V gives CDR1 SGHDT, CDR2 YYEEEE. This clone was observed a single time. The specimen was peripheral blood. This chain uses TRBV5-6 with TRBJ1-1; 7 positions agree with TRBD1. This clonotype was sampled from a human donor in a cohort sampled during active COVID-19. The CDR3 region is CASSILTGWMNTEAFF. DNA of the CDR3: TGTGCCAGCAGCATACTGACAGGGTGGATGAACACTGAAGCTTTCTTT.